The rows below give T cell receptor beta chains drawn from one sample of a study of T-cell reconstitution after alpha-beta-depleted transplantation in children. TCRdb passed the PCR reads through MiXCR, listing each CDR3 protein once. This table has almost 500,000 distinct CDR3 sequences, 10% to 13% appearing once. Material: PBMCs, obtained before TCRalphabeta/CD19-depleted stem cell transplant. These receptors all stem from a child under 10 years old with inherited bone marrow failure, due to receive a stem cell transplant. CDR3s include the opening cysteine and the closing phenylalanine or tryptophan.

v_call	cdr3_length	j_call	cdr3_aa
TRBV27	13	TRBJ1-5	CASSDHGGQPQHF
TRBV15	16	TRBJ2-3	CATSRGSGRFTDTQYF
TRBV20-1	13	TRBJ1-1	CSAREAGNTEAFF
TRBV7-9	16	TRBJ2-1	CASSLLGVTPINEQFF
TRBV29-1	15	TRBJ2-1	CSVEQTSGRDGEQFF
TRBV6-1	14	TRBJ2-5	CASSEGGQRETQYF
TRBV4-3	15	TRBJ2-1	CASSQEGDSYNEQFF
TRBV6-5	12	TRBJ2-3	CASSQAGVGQYF
TRBV27	14	TRBJ1-5	CASSLYDRGQPQHF
TRBV28	15	TRBJ2-7	CASSLKLAGGDEQYF
TRBV20-1	16	TRBJ2-1	CSAEVAGGSIYNEQFF
TRBV20-1	14	TRBJ1-4	CSARDPSLREKLFF